These 27 T cell receptor beta chains share one sample of origin, sequenced in a study of cytomegalovirus exposure and HLA in healthy donors. The PCR made use of 60 Vbeta and 13 Jbeta primers. The protocol was immunoSEQ multiplex PCR, while the TCRdb copy is restricted to in-frame clones and leaves out a portion. This sample yields tens of thousands of clones, of which roughly 80% are seen a single time; around 7% belongs to the top ten. The sequenced sample was PBMCs. Receptor source: a woman under 40 in good health and CMV-seropositive.

This chain uses TRBV7-9 with TRBJ2-3, with 7 bases lining up with TRBD2. The V segment lost 4 bases and the J segment 2 bases; nucleotides outside the gene matches: 9. Germline-derived CDR1 and CDR2 are SEHNR and FQNEAQ (reference sequence). The CDR3 is made up of 16 amino acids. CDR3 nucleotide sequence: TGTGCCAGCAGCTCACGTGAGGGAGGGGTCACAGATACGCAGTATTTT. Translation gives CASSSREGGVTDTQYF.

The V call is TRBV14, the J call TRBJ1-6; no reliable D call. The CDR3 is 13 residues long. Germline V gene lookup returns CDR1 SGHDN and CDR2 FVKESK. V dropped 0 bases and J dropped 9 bases, with 6 bases sitting between them. In DNA form, the CDR3 reads TGTGCCAGCAGCCAAGATCTTAGTTCACCCCTCCACTTT. Its protein is CASSQDLSSPLHF.

This chain uses TRBV4-2 with TRBJ2-7; 10 bases match TRBD1. Germline V lookup: CDR1 LGHNA, CDR2 YNFKEQ. Trimming at V came to 4 bases and at J to 1 base, leaving 7 bases not matched to a gene. The CDR3 length is 16 residues. CDR3 in amino acids: CASSPPPGQGSYEQYF. The CDR3 region has the DNA TGTGCCAGCAGCCCCCCTCCGGGACAGGGGTCCTACGAGCAGTACTTC.

The rearrangement uses TRBV9 and TRBJ1-1; 7 nucleotides match TRBD1. Germline V gene data show CDR1 as SGDLS and CDR2 as YYNGEE. The CDR3 covers 16 residues. The V gene end was trimmed by 0 bases and the J gene end by 4 bases; junction bases not matched to a gene: 9. The CDR3 loop reads CASSVDPLTGTTEAFF. In DNA, the CDR3 is TGTGCCAGCAGCGTAGATCCCTTGACAGGGACCACTGAAGCTTTCTTT.

This clone was detected only once. The V call is TRBV30, the J call TRBJ1-6; D call uncertain. The CDR3 extends over 14 amino acids. Germline CDR1 and CDR2: GTSNPN and SVGIG (reference sequence). V lost 6 bases and J 0 bases, leaving 9 bases between the germline ends. The CDR3 loop reads CACRSSSYNSPLHF. In nucleotides, the CDR3 is TGTGCCTGCAGGTCCAGCTCCTATAATTCACCCCTCCACTTT.

The genes are TRBV28 and TRBJ1-2, with 8 bases aligning to TRBD1. Trimming took 5 bases from V and 7 from J; bases not matched to a gene: 9. Germline CDR1 MDHEN, CDR2 SYDVKM. The CDR3 loop spans 14 amino acids. CDR3 in DNA: TGTGCCAGCAGTCCCACGGACAGGGTGCGTGGCTACACCTTC. Encoded protein: CASSPTDRVRGYTF.

The CDR3 DNA reads TGTGCCAGCAGCTTGACAGCAACCGGGGAGCTGTTTTTT. Its protein is CASSLTATGELFF. This chain uses TRBV7-3 with TRBJ2-2, with D perhaps matching TRBD1 (5 bases). CDR1 and CDR2 from the germline V gene are SGHTA and FQGTGA. The ends were cut back, 3 bases at V and 5 bases at J, with 7 bases in the middle. CDR3 length: 13 amino acids.

The chain joins TRBV28 to TRBJ2-7; TRBD1 matches 10 bases. Losses at the gene ends were 5 bases for V and 3 bases for J; bases not matched to a gene: 7. CDR3 length equals 15 residues. CDR1 MDHEN and CDR2 SYDVKM come from the germline V gene. Here the CDR3 reads CASSLTGQGFYEQYF. The CDR3 coding sequence is TGTGCCAGCAGTCTAACGGGACAGGGGTTCTACGAGCAGTACTTC.

The count of this clone is one. The V and J genes are TRBV11-2 and TRBJ2-7; 8 bases match TRBD2. The germline gives CDR1 SGHAT, CDR2 FQNNGV. CDR3 length: 15 amino acids. V was clipped by 8 bases and J by 0 bases; unmatched bases: 9. CDR3 coding DNA: TGTGCCAGCTCCTCCTTAGCGGGGTACTCCTACGAGCAGTACTTC. Amino acids: CASSSLAGYSYEQYF.

This chain uses TRBV7-8 with TRBJ2-2; 13 nucleotides match TRBD2. The CDR3 spans 16 residues. After removal of 2 bases from V and 8 bases from J, the junction contained 5 bases not matched to a gene. Germline V gene lookup returns CDR1 SGHVS and CDR2 FQNEAQ. In DNA form, the CDR3 reads TGTGCCAGCAGCTTACCCGGACTAGCGGGAGTGGGGGAGCTGTTTTTT. Protein: CASSLPGLAGVGELFF.

The chain is built from TRBV28 and TRBJ2-7; D remains unclear. Trimming cost V 3 bases and J 3 bases, with 18 bases left between them. Germline CDR1 and CDR2: MDHEN and SYDVKM. CDR3 length: 16 residues. CDR3 nucleotides: TGTGCCAGCAGTTTGTCCCCCGTCTCCGTAAACTACGAGCAGTACTTC. The encoded protein is CASSLSPVSVNYEQYF.

The rearrangement uses TRBV5-8 and TRBJ1-3, with 9 positions matching TRBD1. Germline trimming cut 8 bases from V and 5 bases from J; bases unmatched to any gene: 8. This CDR3 spans 14 amino acids. Germline assignment: CDR1 SGHTS and CDR2 YDEGEE. The CDR3 loop reads CASPPGQGRNTIYF. The DNA of the CDR3 is TGTGCCAGTCCCCCGGGACAGGGTAGAAACACCATATATTTT.

The rearrangement links TRBV2 to TRBJ2-1; TRBD2 might be the D (6 bases). V lost 4 bases, J lost 5 bases, and 12 bases lay in between. Germline V gene data show CDR1 as SNHLY and CDR2 as FYNNEI. The CDR3 sequence is 14 residues long. In DNA, the CDR3 is TGTGCCAGCAGTGGGAGGGCCGGGGACAATGAGCAGTTCTTC. Translating it yields CASSGRAGDNEQFF. The full variable domain, completed using reference TRBV2 and TRBJ2-1, is EPEVTQTPSHQVTQMGQEVILRCVPISNHLYFYWYRQILGQKVEFLVSFYNNEISEKSEIFDDQFSVERPDGSNFTLKIRSTKLEDSAMYFCASSGRAGDNEQFFGPGTRLTVL.

The gene calls are TRBV5-1 and TRBJ2-7; perhaps TRBD1 as D (9 bases). CDR3 length: 14 residues. Trimming stripped 5 bases from V and 7 bases from J, with 19 bases between. CDR1 and CDR2 from the germline V gene are SGHRS and YFSETQ. CDR3 bases: TGCGCCAGCAGACAACTAGCGGACAGGGGTGAGCAGTACTTC. Protein sequence: CASRQLADRGEQYF.

The chain combines TRBV5-1 with TRBJ2-5, with 12 bases aligning to TRBD2. The CDR3 contains 18 residues. The ends lost 2 bases at V and 4 bases at J; junction bases unmatched: 12. CDR1 and CDR2 (germline): SGHRS, YFSETQ. CDR3 nucleotides: TGCGCCAGCAGCTTTAAGGGAGGGACTAGCGGGCTTGGAGAGACCCAGTACTTC. Encoded protein: CASSFKGGTSGLGETQYF.

The V gene is TRBV11-2, the J gene TRBJ1-1, with TRBD1 matching 8 bases. There are 15 residues in the CDR3. CDR1 SGHAT and CDR2 FQNNGV come from the germline V gene. The V and J ends lost 0 bases and 3 bases, in that order; junction bases with no gene match: 3. The CDR3 DNA follows: TGTGCCAGCAGCTTAGACCTGGACAGGGACACTGAAGCTTTCTTT. It is translated as CASSLDLDRDTEAFF.

This sequence joins TRBV7-9 and TRBJ2-1, with D possibly matching TRBD2 (6 bases). V lost 6 bases and J 8 bases, leaving 20 bases between the germline ends. The CDR3 consists of 15 residues. CDR1 and CDR2 from the germline V gene are SEHNR and FQNEAQ (reference sequence). In DNA, the CDR3 is TGTGCCAGCAGAGAGAGAACCGGGACTCACGATGAGCAGTTCTTC. Amino acid sequence: CASRERTGTHDEQFF.

This clone occurred a few times. The rearrangement joins TRBV7-2 to TRBJ2-7, with TRBD2 identical over 9 bases. The germline gives CDR1 SGHTA, CDR2 FQGNSA. This CDR3 is 16 amino acids long. V was clipped by 3 bases and J by 2 bases; unmatched bases: 8. The CDR3 spells CASSLVGGRVTYEQYF. In DNA, the CDR3 is TGTGCCAGCAGCTTGGTAGGCGGGAGGGTAACCTACGAGCAGTACTTC.

The chain has TRBV6-5 and TRBJ2-7; 7 bases match TRBD2. Looked up from germline, CDR1 is MNHEY and CDR2 is SVGAGI. V lost 9 bases, J lost 3 bases, and 8 bases stayed unmatched. The length of the CDR3 is 13 residues. CDR3 loop: CASQRGAFYEQYF. CDR3 coding DNA: TGTGCCAGTCAGCGGGGCGCTTTCTACGAGCAGTACTTC.

V usage is TRBV7-9 and J usage is TRBJ1-2; tentatively, D is TRBD1 (5 bases). V gave up 0 bases and J gave up 0 bases, with 8 bases separating them. Germline V CDR1 and CDR2: SEHNR, FQNEAQ (reference sequence). CDR3 length: 15 amino acids. The CDR3 DNA reads as TGTGCCAGCAGCTTAGCGGCAGGGACTAACTATGGCTACACCTTC. It is translated as CASSLAAGTNYGYTF.

The chain employs TRBV4-3 and TRBJ2-5; 8 bases line up with TRBD2. CDR3 length: 15 residues. CDR1 and CDR2 (germline): LGHNA, YSLEER. The V and J ends lost 0 bases and 11 bases, in that order; junction bases with no gene match: 11. Written as DNA, the CDR3 is TGCGCCAGCAGCCAAGATGGCGCGGGAGGTCGGGAGCAGTACTTC. Its protein product is CASSQDGAGGREQYF.

The chain carries TRBV6-5 and TRBJ1-1; a weak D match, TRBD1 (6 bases). Between the trimmed V and J ends, which lost 6 bases and 4 bases, there was a span of 18 bases. Germline CDR1 MNHEY, CDR2 SVGAGI. The CDR3 extends over 15 amino acids. This chain's CDR3 is CASSRSRGGVTEAFF. In DNA form, the CDR3 reads TGTGCCAGCAGCCGTAGCAGGGGAGGGGTCACTGAAGCTTTCTTT.

V usage is TRBV2 and J usage is TRBJ1-5; tentatively, D is TRBD1 (6 bases). V was clipped by 2 bases and J by 4 bases, with 12 bases between them. This CDR3 spans 15 amino acids. Germline V gives CDR1 SNHLY, CDR2 FYNNEI. The CDR3 nucleotides are TGTGCCAGCAGTGAATTAAGGGGGAGAAATCAGCCCCAGCATTTT. Protein product: CASSELRGRNQPQHF.

The chain links TRBV27 to TRBJ2-7; 7 bases are shared with TRBD2. Losses at the gene ends were 8 bases for V and 2 bases for J; bases not matched to a gene: 6. The V gene's germline CDR1 is MNHEY and CDR2 SMNVEV (reference sequence). There are 13 residues in the CDR3. The CDR3 DNA sequence: TGTGCCAGCGGTTCGGGAGGCCCCTACGAGCAGTACTTC. Its translation: CASGSGGPYEQYF.

This clone was seen just once. The gene calls are TRBV15 and TRBJ2-2, with 7 bases identical to TRBD1. The CDR3 length is 16 residues. V lost 4 bases, J lost 5 bases, and 10 bases stayed unmatched. The germline CDR1 and CDR2 sequences are LNHNV and YYDKDF (reference sequence). CDR3 loop: CATSKRQGKGTGELFF. CDR3 DNA sequence: TGTGCCACCAGCAAGAGACAGGGAAAAGGGACCGGGGAGCTGTTTTTT.

The chain carries TRBV10-3 and TRBJ2-3; 7 nucleotides match TRBD1. The CDR3 length is 17 residues. Germline V gene sequence: CDR1 ENHRY, CDR2 SYGVKD. V shed 2 bases and J 0 bases; nucleotides not matched to a gene: 8. CDR3 residues: CAISEGQVLSSTDTQYF. As DNA, the CDR3 is TGTGCCATCAGTGAGGGACAGGTGCTGTCTAGCACAGATACGCAGTATTTT.

The genes are TRBV7-9 and TRBJ1-4; D may be TRBD1 (5 bases). With 4 bases removed from V and 8 bases from J, the gap between germline ends came to 14 bases. CDR1 is SEHNR and CDR2 is FQNEAQ in the germline V gene (reference sequence). The CDR3 runs to 14 residues. CDR3 loop: CASSSQGGKEKLFF. CDR3 in DNA: TGTGCCAGCAGCTCGCAGGGAGGGAAAGAAAAACTGTTTTTT.